A selection of T cell receptor beta chains follows, all from one sample in a study of blood T cell repertoires in COVID-19. Only in-frame clones appear in the TCRdb table, and some are missing; sequencing was by immunoSEQ multiplex PCR. The profile shows 250,000 to 300,000 clones, 65% to 90% of them singletons. The source material was peripheral blood. All receptors come from a woman in her sixties or seventies with COVID-19, enrolled during active disease. CDR3s include the opening cysteine and the closing phenylalanine or tryptophan. D genes are given only for firm matches. Expanded clones get a size class; other rows say once, few or many, or leave the size out.

NA	TRBD2	TRBJ2-1	TRBV27	CASSLFRRASGADEQFF	TGTGCCAGCAGTTTATTTCGCAGGGCTAGCGGGGCGGATGAGCAGTTCTTC
once	NA	TRBJ1-1	TRBV7-6	CASSRQAGDLNTEAFF	TGTGCCAGCAGCCGCCAGGCGGGGGACCTGAACACTGAAGCTTTCTTT
NA	TRBD2	TRBJ2-1	TRBV5-1	CASRGLAGGPSSYNEQFF	TGCGCCAGCAGGGGACTAGCGGGGGGGCCCTCCTCCTACAATGAGCAGTTCTTC
NA	NA	TRBJ1-2	TRBV30	CAWSTGAGEGYTF	TGTGCCTGGAGTACGGGGGCGGGGGAAGGCTACACCTTC
NA	TRBD2	TRBJ2-7	TRBV28	CASSPPVIPGGYEQYF	TGTGCCAGCAGTCCCCCAGTTATTCCGGGAGGATACGAGCAGTACTTC
NA	TRBD1	TRBJ1-2	TRBV6-5	CASSYWDRSGGYTF	TGTGCCAGCAGTTACTGGGACAGAAGTGGTGGCTACACCTTC
few	TRBD1	TRBJ1-2	TRBV6-5	CASSRTGASDGYTF	TGTGCCAGCAGTCGGACAGGGGCAAGTGATGGCTACACCTTC
NA	TRBD1	TRBJ2-7	TRBV7-2	CASSSGQAYSYEQYF	TGTGCCAGCAGCTCGGGACAGGCGTACTCCTACGAGCAGTACTTC
NA	NA	TRBJ2-7	TRBV7-2	CASSLEGGYEQYF	TGTGCCAGCAGCTTAGAAGGGGGCTACGAGCAGTACTTC
NA	NA	TRBJ2-5	TRBV19	CASSTGLTQETQYF	TGTGCCAGTAGTACGGGACTCACCCAAGAGACCCAGTACTTC
NA	TRBD2	TRBJ2-3	TRBV7-8	CASGPLTAGSTDTQYF	TGTGCCAGCGGCCCACTAACAGCGGGGAGCACAGATACGCAGTATTTT
NA	NA	TRBJ1-2	TRBV29-1	CSAEGEGSGGYTF	TGCAGCGCCGAAGGGGAGGGCTCCGGGGGCTACACCTTC
NA	NA	TRBJ2-3	TRBV5-1	CASSLEWGPRGTDTQYF	TGCGCCAGCAGCTTGGAATGGGGGCCTCGGGGCACAGATACGCAGTATTTT
once	NA	TRBJ1-2	TRBV5-4	CASSLDRYGYTF	TGTGCCAGCAGCTTGGATCGCTATGGCTACACCTTC
NA	TRBD1	TRBJ1-2	TRBV24-1	CATSDHGQGGYGYTF	TGTGCCACCAGTGATCATGGACAGGGGGGCTATGGCTACACCTTC
NA	TRBD1	TRBJ2-3	TRBV28	CASSQGGTIDTQYF	TGTGCCAGCTCCCAAGGGGGCACAATAGATACGCAGTATTTT
NA	NA	TRBJ1-3	TRBV18	CASSRYTITSGNTIYF	TGTGCCAGCTCACGATACACGATAACGTCTGGAAACACCATATATTTT
once	NA	TRBJ2-5	TRBV13	CASSYSRKEETQYF	TGTGCCAGCAGCTACTCCCGAAAGGAGGAGACCCAGTACTTC
once	TRBD1	TRBJ2-5	TRBV7-2	CASSPDRGRGTQYF	TGTGCCAGCAGCCCCGACAGGGGGCGAGGGACCCAGTACTTC
NA	TRBD1	TRBJ2-7	TRBV7-2	CASSLQGAGYEQYF	TGTGCCAGCAGCCTACAGGGGGCTGGGTACGAGCAGTACTTC
NA	TRBD1	TRBJ2-1	TRBV5-4	CASSLPGQEDNEQFF	TGTGCCAGCAGCTTACCGGGACAGGAAGACAATGAGCAGTTCTTC
few	NA	TRBJ1-1	TRBV19	CASSMGGANTEAFF	TGTGCCAGTAGTATGGGGGGGGCGAACACTGAAGCTTTCTTT
NA	NA	TRBJ1-2	TRBV5-4	CASSGDSYGYTF	TGTGCCAGCAGCGGGGACTCTTATGGCTACACCTTC
NA	NA	TRBJ2-3	TRBV19	CASSIFGNSGTDTQYF	TGTGCCAGTAGTATTTTCGGGAACTCTGGCACAGATACGCAGTATTTT
once	NA	TRBJ1-3	TRBV5-1	CASSRDTGNTIYF	TGCGCCAGCAGCCGGGACACCGGAAACACCATATATTTT
NA	NA	TRBJ1-3	TRBV3-1/TRBV3-2	CASSQRGRVKCF	TGTGCCAGCAGCCAAAGAGGCCGGGTAAAGTGCTTT
NA	NA	TRBJ1-3	TRBV30	CAWNLGNTIYF	TGTGCCTGGAATCTCGGAAACACCATATATTTT
once	NA	TRBJ2-7	TRBV4-2	CASSQADGGTYEQYF	TGTGCCAGCAGCCAAGCGGACGGGGGGACATACGAGCAGTACTTC
NA	NA	TRBJ1-5	TRBV5-8	CASSLSRRAEQPQHF	TGTGCCAGCAGCTTGTCTCGCAGGGCAGAGCAGCCCCAGCATTTT
NA	NA	TRBJ2-6	TRBV24-1	CACSQAGANVLTF	TGTGCCTGCTCTCAGGCTGGGGCCAACGTCCTGACTTTC
NA	NA	TRBJ1-1	TRBV10-3	CAIRESVLGDTEAFF	TGTGCCATCAGGGAGAGCGTGTTAGGGGACACTGAAGCTTTCTTT
once	TRBD2	TRBJ2-7	TRBV6-5	CASSYSGGGSYEQYF	TGTGCCAGCAGTTACTCTGGCGGGGGGTCCTACGAGCAGTACTTC
NA	NA	TRBJ1-5	TRBV12-3/TRBV12-4	CASSLRRHQPQHF	TGTGCCAGCAGTTTGCGTCGTCACCAGCCCCAGCATTTT
NA	NA	TRBJ1-1	TRBV5-1	CASSRLSDNTEAFF	TGCGCCAGCAGTCGCCTTAGTGATAACACTGAAGCTTTCTTT
NA	NA	TRBJ2-7	TRBV9	CASSVSGTLIYEQYF	TGTGCCAGCAGCGTAAGCGGGACACTAATCTACGAGCAGTACTTC
NA	TRBD2	TRBJ2-2	TRBV7-3	CASSLWGGGITNTGELFF	TGTGCCAGCAGCTTATGGGGCGGGGGAATAACGAACACCGGGGAGCTGTTTTTT
few	NA	TRBJ1-1	TRBV9	CASSGGTEAFF	TGTGCCAGCAGCGGGGGGACAGAAGCTTTCTTT
NA	NA	TRBJ1-1	TRBV5-1	CASSTRPGETEAFF	TGCGCCAGCAGCACTCGCCCAGGGGAAACTGAAGCTTTCTTT
NA	NA	TRBJ1-5	TRBV19	CASRTGPNQPQHF	TGTGCCAGTAGAACAGGCCCAAATCAGCCCCAGCATTTT
NA	NA	TRBJ2-7	TRBV6-2/TRBV6-3	CASSSGLENLDF	TGTGCCAGCAGTTCAGGGCTCGAAAATCTGGACTTC
NA	NA	TRBJ2-6	TRBV7-2	CASSPLPGANVLTF	TGTGCCAGCAGCCCTCTTCCTGGGGCCAACGTCCTGACTTTC
NA	TRBD2	TRBJ2-2	TRBV24-1	CATSDPRGGLTGELFF	TGTGCCACCAGTGACCCGCGGGGGGGCCTCACCGGGGAGCTGTTTTTT
NA	NA	TRBJ1-4	TRBV28	CASSSFSGNEKLFF	TGTGCCAGCAGTTCCTTTTCAGGGAATGAAAAACTGTTTTTT
NA	TRBD1	TRBJ2-3	TRBV28	CASSLWNRGDPTDTQYF	TGTGCCAGCAGTTTATGGAACAGGGGGGACCCCACAGATACGCAGTATTTT
NA	NA	TRBJ1-1	TRBV19	CASSLFGGQSTAF	TGTGCCAGTAGTCTATTTGGGGGACAATCTACCGCTTTT
NA	TRBD1	TRBJ1-5	TRBV19	CASTSGTGVDQPQHF	TGTGCCAGTACTTCCGGGACAGGGGTCGATCAGCCCCAGCATTTT
NA	TRBD1	TRBJ2-7	TRBV5-1	CASSGTGAGQYF	TGCGCCAGCAGCGGGACAGGGGCCGGGCAGTACTTC
NA	NA	TRBJ1-2	TRBV5-4	CASSLGGVNYGYTF	TGTGCCAGCAGCTTAGGGGGGGTCAACTATGGCTACACCTTC
once	TRBD2	TRBJ2-7	TRBV6-6	CASSPTTGTSGGSYEQYF	TGTGCCAGCAGTCCAACGACAGGGACTAGCGGGGGTTCCTACGAGCAGTACTTC
once	NA	TRBJ1-2	TRBV3-1/TRBV3-2	CASSQDGGVRGYTF	TGTGCCAGCAGCCAAGACGGCGGGGTGCGGGGCTACACCTTC
NA	NA	TRBJ1-5	TRBV5-4	CASSLNGGLPLQPQHF	TGTGCCAGCAGCTTGAATGGTGGTCTTCCACTTCAGCCCCAGCATTTT
NA	NA	TRBJ1-1	TRBV4-1	CASSQEGRGEEWTEAFF	TGCGCCAGCAGCCAAGAAGGGAGGGGGGAGGAATGGACTGAAGCTTTCTTT
once	NA	TRBJ2-2	TRBV6-5	CASSNEGYTGELFF	TGTGCCAGCAGTAACGAGGGTTACACCGGGGAGCTGTTTTTT
NA	NA	TRBJ2-3	TRBV19	CASSPLALSTDTQYF	TGTGCCAGTAGCCCACTAGCCCTTAGCACAGATACGCAGTATTTT
NA	NA	TRBJ2-7	TRBV4-2	CASSHTGVSYEQYF	TGTGCCAGCAGCCATACGGGGGTTTCCTACGAGCAGTACTTC
NA	TRBD2	TRBJ2-7	TRBV7-2	CASSEGTSGALSYEQYF	TGTGCCAGCAGCGAAGGGACTAGCGGGGCACTCTCCTACGAGCAGTACTTC
NA	NA	TRBJ2-1	TRBV6-4	CASSAGGNEQFF	TGTGCCAGCAGCGCAGGGGGGAATGAGCAGTTCTTC
NA	NA	TRBJ1-1	TRBV9	CASSVDPVNTEAFF	TGTGCCAGCAGCGTAGACCCAGTGAACACTGAAGCTTTCTTT